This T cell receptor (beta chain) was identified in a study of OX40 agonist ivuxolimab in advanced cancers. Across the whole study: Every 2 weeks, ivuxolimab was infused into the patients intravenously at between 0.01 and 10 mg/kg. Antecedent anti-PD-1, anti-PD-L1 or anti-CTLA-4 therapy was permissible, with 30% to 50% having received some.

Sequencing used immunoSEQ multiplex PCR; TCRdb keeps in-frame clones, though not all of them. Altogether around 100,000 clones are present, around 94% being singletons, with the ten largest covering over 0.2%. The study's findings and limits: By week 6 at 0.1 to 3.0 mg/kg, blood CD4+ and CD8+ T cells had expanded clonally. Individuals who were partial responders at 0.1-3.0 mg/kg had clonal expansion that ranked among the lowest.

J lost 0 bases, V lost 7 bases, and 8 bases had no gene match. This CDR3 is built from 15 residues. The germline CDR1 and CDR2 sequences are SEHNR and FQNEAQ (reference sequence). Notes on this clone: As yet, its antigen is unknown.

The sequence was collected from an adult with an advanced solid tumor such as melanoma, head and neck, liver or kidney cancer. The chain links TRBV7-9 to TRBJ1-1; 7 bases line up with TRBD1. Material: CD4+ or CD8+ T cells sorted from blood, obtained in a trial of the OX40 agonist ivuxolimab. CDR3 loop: CASTRQGGMNTEAFF. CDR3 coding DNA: TGTGCCAGCACCCGACAGGGAGGCATGAACACTGAAGCTTTCTTT. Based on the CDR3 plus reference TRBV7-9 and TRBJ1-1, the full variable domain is DTGVSQNPRHKITKRGQNVTFRCDPISEHNRLYWYRQTLGQGPEFLTYFQNEAQLEKSRLLSDRFSAERPKGSFSTLEIQRTEQGDSAMYLCASTRQGGMNTEAFFGQGTRLTVV.